This T cell receptor beta chain was identified in a study of Graves' ophthalmopathy and Graves' hyperthyroidism. TCR beta CDR3 amplification used RNA transcripts. RT-PCR with HTBI primers came first, then second-round multiplex PCR. TCRdb called the multiplex PCR reads again in MiXCR, with one record for every CDR3 protein. The sample has hundreds of thousands of distinct CDR3 sequences, 22% seen once. Participants with hyperthyroidism, aged 18 to 65, were newly diagnosed with under 2 months' duration. Clinical symptoms and serum thyroxine were used for diagnosis; TRAb, thyroid ultrasound and orbital computed tomography were also relied on. The V and J ends lost 6 bases and 10 bases, in that order; junction bases with no gene match: 5. There are 13 residues in the CDR3. CDR1 is DFQATT and CDR2 is SNEGSKA in the germline V gene (reference sequence).

The sequenced sample was peripheral blood. The sequence derives from a woman younger than 30 with stable Graves' hyperthyroidism. Some clones in this sample may be carry-over from other donors' samples. The V call is TRBV20-1, the J call TRBJ1-6; 11 bases map to TRBD1. In DNA form, the CDR3 reads TGCAGTGCGAAGGACAGGGGGCTGTCACCCCTCCACTTT. Protein sequence: CSAKDRGLSPLHF.